These T cell receptor beta chains were read from a single sample in a study of shared clonotypes between healthy human individuals. TCRdb's table, derived via immunoSEQ multiplex PCR, lists solely in-frame clones and lacks some. The sample holds around 2.5 million clones, 80% to 95% seen once. Specimen: naive CD4+ T cells from PBMCs. These receptors were obtained from a man aged 18 to 29 in good health. Some clones in this sample may be carry-over from other donors' samples. CDR3s include the opening cysteine and the closing phenylalanine or tryptophan.

CSAEGIAKNIQYF,TRBJ2-4,TRBV29-1
CASSHPNTEAFF,TRBJ1-1,TRBV27
CASSGQTGLFHEQYF,TRBJ2-7,TRBV28
CSVTGWNEQFF,TRBJ2-1,TRBV29-1
CASSQGSPGGEQYF,TRBJ2-7,TRBV7-9
CASSPVPGFQETQYF,TRBJ2-5,TRBV5-1
CASSPGTIPQETQYF,TRBJ2-5,TRBV5-1
CSATTYYEQYF,.,TRBV20-1
CASSVDLSPYGYTF,TRBJ1-2,TRBV9
CASSTRGVGDNEQFF,TRBJ2-1,TRBV11-3
CASSYRTGVMDEQYF,TRBJ2-7,TRBV28
CASSKTSGSIHEQFF,TRBJ2-1,TRBV9
CASSGVSTYEQYF,TRBJ2-7,TRBV2
CASSQISRNTEAFF,TRBJ1-1,TRBV7-9
CASSYSEAEGGPEAFF,TRBJ1-1,TRBV6-6
CASSLAPGTSGSPEYF,TRBJ2-3,TRBV7-8
CASRPDTGYNEQFF,TRBJ2-1,TRBV6-1
CASSQVTGLYTEAFF,TRBJ1-1,TRBV14
CATLLSDRASSGEQYF,TRBJ2-7,TRBV28
CASSVTGNSYNEQFF,TRBJ2-1,TRBV9
CASSHAGLAGGPGNEQFF,TRBJ2-1,TRBV4-2
CAWRGAPYEQYF,TRBJ2-7,TRBV30
CASSEKGSQPQHF,TRBJ1-5,TRBV2
CASSLWVADSSYEQYF,TRBJ2-7,TRBV28
CASSQVGGGPGDTQYF,TRBJ2-3,TRBV4-3
CASSFGQSYEQYF,TRBJ2-7,TRBV5-8
CASTSWKTGVYGYTF,TRBJ1-2,TRBV5-4
CASRKGPTYGYTF,TRBJ1-2,TRBV28
CASTPGPGFAVTQYF,TRBJ2-3,TRBV7-2
CSVVSAGWTEAFF,TRBJ1-1,TRBV29-1
CASPGTHNSPLHF,TRBJ1-6,TRBV10-2
CASTSISGGPYNEQFF,TRBJ2-1,TRBV19
CASRKEADTEAFF,TRBJ1-1,TRBV2
CASSAGGAGSYEQYF,TRBJ2-7,TRBV9
CASSFPGNTIYF,TRBJ1-3,TRBV7-2
CASSPPGQGAPEQYF,TRBJ2-7,TRBV6-5
CASSSTGNSGNTIYF,TRBJ1-3,TRBV7-9
CASSDLGLPAGSNGYTF,TRBJ1-2,TRBV2
CASSPPSGRARQETQYF,TRBJ2-5,TRBV28
CASSRTRQGFYNEQFF,TRBJ2-1,TRBV5-8